This passage covers 13 T cell receptor beta chains from one sample sequenced in a study of blood T cell repertoires in COVID-19. Measured with immunoSEQ multiplex PCR; TCRdb has only the in-frame clones, and not every one. This table has about 26,000 clones, 85% to 95% appearing once. The specimen sequenced was peripheral blood. The origin of the receptors is a human donor in a cohort sampled during active COVID-19.

V is TRBV7-2 and J is TRBJ2-1; TRBD2 agrees at 8 bases. This CDR3 spans 17 amino acids. The germline gives CDR1 SGHTA, CDR2 FQGNSA. After removal of 4 bases from V and 5 bases from J, the junction contained 13 bases not matched to a gene. The CDR3 reads CASSSPGGLKGNNEQFF. DNA of the CDR3: TGTGCCAGCAGCTCCCCGGGGGGGTTGAAGGGAAACAATGAGCAGTTCTTC.

V and J are TRBV19 and TRBJ1-4, with 7 bases fitting TRBD1. The CDR3 loop spans 18 amino acids. Trimming removed 3 bases from V and 0 bases from J; junction bases left unmatched: 10. Germline lookup yields CDR1 LNHDA and CDR2 SQIVND (reference sequence). Here the CDR3 reads CASSMVGGQEATNEKLFF. CDR3 sequence (DNA): TGTGCCAGTAGTATGGTGGGCGGACAGGAAGCAACTAATGAAAAACTGTTTTTT.

This chain's CDR3 is CASSQPGEGYYEQYF. The CDR3 nucleotides are TGTGCCAGCAGCCAGCCGGGAGAGGGGTACTACGAGCAGTACTTC. The gene calls are TRBV13 and TRBJ2-7; D might be TRBD2 (6 bases). Germline loops: CDR1 PRHDT, CDR2 FYEKMQ (reference sequence). With 5 bases removed from V and 3 bases from J, the gap between germline ends came to 17 bases. The CDR3 covers 15 residues.

This chain links TRBV7-9 with TRBJ2-7; 8 nucleotides line up with TRBD1. J gave up 3 bases and V 5 bases, and 12 bases lay outside the gene matches. CDR1 SEHNR and CDR2 FQNEAQ come from the germline V gene (reference sequence). The length of the CDR3 is 16 residues. The CDR3 spells CASSPPSGTGFYEQYF. CDR3 sequence (DNA): TGTGCCAGCAGCCCGCCATCCGGGACAGGTTTCTACGAGCAGTACTTC. The variable domain in full, with the rest retrieved from reference TRBV7-9 and TRBJ2-7, is DTGVSQNPRHKITKRGQNVTFRCDPISEHNRLYWYRQTLGQGPEFLTYFQNEAQLEKSRLLSDRFSAERPKGSFSTLEIQRTEQGDSAMYLCASSPPSGTGFYEQYFGPGTRLTVT.

This chain links TRBV11-2 with TRBJ2-2, with 8 positions matching TRBD2. Germline-derived CDR1 and CDR2 are SGHAT and FQNNGV. CDR3 length: 15 residues. V was pared by 1 base and J by 4 bases, with 2 bases of the junction left unmatched. CDR3 nucleotides: TGTGCCAGCAGCTTAGCGGGAGGGGGCACCGGGGAGCTGTTTTTT. Translation: CASSLAGGGTGELFF.

V and J are TRBV9 and TRBJ2-2, with 7 bases lining up with TRBD2. The ends lost 3 bases at V and 4 bases at J; junction bases unmatched: 9. The germline V gene has CDR1 SGDLS and CDR2 YYNGEE. The CDR3 is made up of 16 amino acids. The CDR3 coding sequence is TGTGCCAGCAGCGCCACTAGCGACAGCCTCACCGGGGAGCTGTTTTTT. This translates into CASSATSDSLTGELFF.

This chain uses TRBV28 with TRBJ2-4; D is possibly TRBD1 (6 bases). The CDR3 covers 18 residues. V lost 4 bases, J lost 1 base, and 20 bases lay in between. Germline CDR1 MDHEN, CDR2 SYDVKM. The CDR3: CASSSPSLGALAKNIQYF. The CDR3 bases are TGTGCCAGCAGTTCGCCGTCTCTGGGGGCGCTGGCCAAAAACATTCAGTACTTC.

The chain employs TRBV24-1 and TRBJ1-2; 10 bases map to TRBD1. The germline V gene encodes CDR1 KGHDR and CDR2 SFDVKD. This CDR3 has 13 residues. V shed 9 bases, J shed 5 bases, and the junction held 5 bases outside the gene matches. CDR3 residues: CATGGTGAYGYTF. The CDR3 nucleotides read TGTGCCACCGGGGGGACAGGGGCTTATGGCTACACCTTC.

Only one count was recorded for this clone. This chain connects TRBV7-9 to TRBJ1-6; 7 bases are shared with TRBD1. V dropped 5 bases and J dropped 10; count of bases not matched to a gene: 11. The CDR3 totals 15 residues. The V gene's germline CDR1 is SEHNR and CDR2 FQNEAQ (reference sequence). CDR3 nucleotides: TGTGCCAGCAGCCCAACGACAGGGCACCTATCACCCCTCCACTTT. This translates into CASSPTTGHLSPLHF. Full variable domain (rest looked up from reference TRBV7-9 and TRBJ1-6): DTGVSQNPRHKITKRGQNVTFRCDPISEHNRLYWYRQTLGQGPEFLTYFQNEAQLEKSRLLSDRFSAERPKGSFSTLEIQRTEQGDSAMYLCASSPTTGHLSPLHFGNGTRLTVT.

The CDR3, as DNA: TGTGCCAGCATGGGGACAGGGGCCCTCACCGGCTATGGCTACACCTTC. Encoded protein: CASMGTGALTGYGYTF. V gene TRBV7-9 combines with J gene TRBJ1-2; the match to TRBD1 covers 10 bases. Unmatched junction bases numbered 12, after V lost 7 bases and J lost 4 bases. The length of the CDR3 is 16 residues. Per the germline V gene, CDR1 is SEHNR and CDR2 is FQNEAQ (reference sequence).

This clone is deemed medium-sized. J is TRBJ2-7 and V is TRBV6-1; a weak D match, TRBD1 (5 bases). Germline values: CDR1 MNHNS, CDR2 SASEGT. This CDR3 has 15 amino acids. V dropped 0 bases and J dropped 1 base, with 10 bases sitting between them. Here the CDR3 DNA reads TGTGCCAGCAGTGAAGCCCAACGACAGTCCTACGAGCAGTACTTC. Amino acid sequence: CASSEAQRQSYEQYF.

J is TRBJ2-1 and V is TRBV10-2, with TRBD2 matching 7 bases. With V trimmed by 9 bases and J by 0 bases, 8 bases remained unmatched. Germline V gives CDR1 WSHSY, CDR2 SAAADI. This CDR3 is built from 15 residues. CDR3 residues: CASSIAGSSYNEQFF. CDR3 nucleotide sequence: TGCGCCAGTTCCATAGCGGGTAGCTCCTACAATGAGCAGTTCTTC.

In its sample, this clone was seen once. CDR3 coding DNA: TGTGCCAGTAGGACTACTACAGGGCCGGGTTCACCCCTCCACTTT. It encodes CASRTTTGPGSPLHF. This chain links TRBV19 with TRBJ1-6; perhaps TRBD1 as D (6 bases). Germline V gives CDR1 LNHDA, CDR2 SQIVND (reference sequence). Trimming removed 6 bases from V and 9 bases from J, with 18 bases in between. The CDR3 loop spans 15 amino acids. Full variable domain (remainder filled in from reference TRBV19 and TRBJ1-6): DGGITQSPKYLFRKEGQNVTLSCEQNLNHDAMYWYRQDPGQGLRLIYYSQIVNDFQKGDIAEGYSVSREKKESFPLTVTSAQKNPTAFYLCASRTTTGPGSPLHFGNGTRLTVT.